A single sample is the source of the 23 T cell receptor beta chains below, sequenced in a study of cytomegalovirus exposure and HLA in healthy donors. This PCR relied on a set of 60 Vbeta primers and 13 Jbeta primers. Clones were read by immunoSEQ multiplex PCR, and TCRdb kept only the in-frame ones, dropping some. The data show 150,000 to 200,000 clones, with around two thirds seen just once and around 9.3% held by the top ten. Input material: PBMCs. The receptors shown here come from a man aged 25 to 45 in good health and CMV-seropositive.

The chain combines TRBV7-6 with TRBJ1-6; 10 bases are shared with TRBD1. V shed 5 bases and J 7 bases; nucleotides not matched to a gene: 5. In germline, CDR1 is SGHVS, CDR2 FNYEAQ. CDR3 length: 15 residues. CDR3 DNA sequence: TGTGCCAGCAGCGACCGGGACAGGGGAAATTCACCCCTCCACTTT. It translates to CASSDRDRGNSPLHF.

This clone turned up a few times. The rearrangement joins TRBV7-9 to TRBJ2-2, with TRBD2 as a possible D gene (5 bases). This CDR3 has 14 residues. Per germline, CDR1 SEHNR and CDR2 FQNEAQ (reference sequence). Trimming took off 0 bases at V and 3 bases at J, with 5 bases between the two ends. CDR3 DNA: TGTGCCAGCAGCTTAGCGGGAGACACCGGGGAGCTGTTTTTT. Translating it yields CASSLAGDTGELFF. The variable domain in full, with the rest retrieved from reference TRBV7-9 and TRBJ2-2, is DTGVSQNPRHKITKRGQNVTFRCDPISEHNRLYWYRQTLGQGPEFLTYFQNEAQLEKSRLLSDRFSAERPKGSFSTLEIQRTEQGDSAMYLCASSLAGDTGELFFGEGSRLTVL.

The chain employs TRBV6-6 and TRBJ2-5, with D perhaps TRBD1 (6 bases). Trimming took off 7 bases at V and 0 bases at J, with 18 bases between the two ends. Germline loops: CDR1 MNHNY, CDR2 SVGAGI (reference sequence). This CDR3 is 16 amino acids long. The CDR3 DNA follows: TGTGCCAGCACCTACACGGACAGAAGTTACCAAGAGACCCAGTACTTC. As protein: CASTYTDRSYQETQYF.

The V gene is TRBV6-6, the J gene TRBJ2-5; D gene unclear. The CDR3 is 14 residues long. The germline V and J ends were trimmed by 0 bases and 2 bases, with 7 bases remaining between them. Per germline, CDR1 MNHNY and CDR2 SVGAGI (reference sequence). The CDR3 DNA sequence: TGTGCCAGCAGTTACTCCGGGTCACAAGAGACCCAGTACTTC. Protein product: CASSYSGSQETQYF.

This clone came up once. The rearrangement links TRBV11-2 to TRBJ2-3; D unclear. The CDR3 runs to 11 residues. CDR1 and CDR2 from the germline V gene are SGHAT and FQNNGV. V dropped 3 bases and J dropped 5 bases, with 3 bases sitting between them. The CDR3 bases are TGTGCCAGCAGCTTCCAAGATACGCAGTATTTT. It translates to CASSFQDTQYF.

V usage is TRBV7-9 and J usage is TRBJ1-5; possibly TRBD1 for D (5 bases). CDR3 length: 15 residues. The V gene's germline CDR1 is SEHNR and CDR2 FQNEAQ (reference sequence). Trimming stripped 5 bases from V and 11 bases from J, with 22 bases between. CDR3: CASSQVTGGVSTQHF. The CDR3, as DNA: TGTGCCAGCAGCCAAGTGACGGGGGGAGTATCGACCCAGCATTTT.

V gene TRBV4-2 combines with J gene TRBJ1-1; the D gene is possibly TRBD1 (6 bases). The CDR3 extends over 13 amino acids. CDR1 is LGHNA, CDR2 YNFKEQ, per germline. V was cut by 0 bases and J by 4 bases, with 6 bases left in between. The CDR3 coding sequence is TGTGCCAGCAGCCAAGAAGGGGGCACTGAAGCTTTCTTT. Translating it yields CASSQEGGTEAFF.

The rearrangement joins TRBV13 to TRBJ2-1; D unclear. The germline V gene encodes CDR1 PRHDT and CDR2 FYEKMQ (reference sequence). Between the trimmed V and J ends, which lost 5 bases and 4 bases, there was a span of 12 bases. This CDR3 is 14 amino acids long. Here the CDR3 reads CASSEALDYNEQFF. As DNA, the CDR3 is TGTGCCAGCAGCGAGGCCTTAGATTACAATGAGCAGTTCTTC.

The chain joins TRBV19 to TRBJ1-2, with D maybe TRBD1 (6 bases). Germline CDR1 reads LNHDA; CDR2 reads SQIVND (reference sequence). This CDR3 is 17 amino acids long. Between the trimmed V and J ends, which lost 5 bases and 4 bases, there was a span of 23 bases. Here the CDR3 reads CASSWSDSRSQPYGYTF. CDR3 nucleotides: TGTGCCAGTAGTTGGTCGGACAGTAGGTCTCAACCCTATGGCTACACCTTC. The variable domain in full, with the rest retrieved from reference TRBV19 and TRBJ1-2, is DGGITQSPKYLFRKEGQNVTLSCEQNLNHDAMYWYRQDPGQGLRLIYYSQIVNDFQKGDIAEGYSVSREKKESFPLTVTSAQKNPTAFYLCASSWSDSRSQPYGYTFGSGTRLTVV.

A few counts support this clone. V and J are TRBV19 and TRBJ1-2; D is perhaps TRBD1 (5 bases). The CDR3 sequence is 15 residues long. Germline lookup yields CDR1 LNHDA and CDR2 SQIVND (reference sequence). V was pared by 3 bases and J by 7 bases, with 18 bases between. CDR3 DNA sequence: TGTGCCAGTAGTATTTCGTGGGTCAGGGCTCTTGGCTACACCTTC. It codes for CASSISWVRALGYTF.

The CDR3 is CASSSPYGAPNTGELFF. DNA for the CDR3: TGTGCCAGCAGCTCCCCGTATGGTGCGCCGAACACCGGGGAGCTGTTTTTT. This sequence joins TRBV7-9 and TRBJ2-2; D gene uncertain. Germline loops: CDR1 SEHNR, CDR2 FQNEAQ (reference sequence). The CDR3 extends over 17 amino acids. V lost 4 bases, J lost 0 bases, and 15 bases lay in between.

V and J are TRBV6-6 and TRBJ2-7, with 7 nucleotides matching TRBD1. CDR3 length equals 14 residues. CDR1 MNHNY and CDR2 SVGAGI come from the germline V gene (reference sequence). Trimming took 0 bases from V and 3 from J; bases not matched to a gene: 2. This CDR3 reads CASSYSAGGYEQYF. The DNA for the CDR3 is TGTGCCAGCAGTTACTCGGCAGGGGGCTACGAGCAGTACTTC.

This chain connects TRBV15 to TRBJ2-2; 8 bases agree with TRBD1. The CDR3 runs 14 residues. The V gene end was trimmed by 4 bases and the J gene end by 6 bases; junction bases not matched to a gene: 4. Germline V gene data show CDR1 as LNHNV and CDR2 as YYDKDF (reference sequence). The CDR3: CATSKTGAPGELFF. DNA of the CDR3: TGTGCCACCAGCAAGACAGGGGCCCCCGGGGAGCTGTTTTTT.

The chain uses TRBV6-5 and TRBJ1-4, with D maybe TRBD1 (6 bases). The CDR3 is made up of 14 amino acids. CDR1 and CDR2 from the germline V gene are MNHEY and SVGAGI. Between the trimmed V and J ends, which lost 5 bases and 8 bases, there was a span of 15 bases. CDR3 DNA: TGTGCCAGCAGTGAAGTCGGGGGGCGGGAAAAACTGTTTTTT. Protein: CASSEVGGREKLFF.

V is TRBV9 and J is TRBJ2-1; 7 positions match TRBD1. The J segment lost 3 bases and the V segment lost 4 bases, leaving 7 bases of the junction unmatched. The CDR3 sequence is 15 residues long. From germline, CDR1 is SGDLS and CDR2 YYNGEE. CDR3 amino acids: CASSPSGQLYNEQFF. In DNA, the CDR3 is TGTGCCAGCAGCCCCTCGGGACAGCTCTACAATGAGCAGTTCTTC. The full variable domain, completed using reference TRBV9 and TRBJ2-1, is DSGVTQTPKHLITATGQRVTLRCSPRSGDLSVYWYQQSLDQGLQFLIQYYNGEERAKGNILERFSAQQFPDLHSELNLSSLELGDSALYFCASSPSGQLYNEQFFGPGTRLTVL.

The gene calls are TRBV5-1 and TRBJ2-3, with TRBD2 matching 9 bases. The CDR3 contains 14 residues. V shed 8 bases and J 2 bases; nucleotides not matched to a gene: 6. Germline assignment: CDR1 SGHRS and CDR2 YFSETQ. The CDR3 loop is CASRLAGNTDTQYF. The CDR3 nucleotides are TGCGCCAGTCGGCTAGCGGGAAACACAGATACGCAGTATTTT.

The genes are TRBV10-3 and TRBJ1-3; a possible D gene is TRBD1 (6 bases). V was clipped by 4 bases and J by 4 bases, with 14 bases between them. Per the germline V gene, CDR1 is ENHRY and CDR2 is SYGVKD. CDR3 length equals 15 residues. CDR3 nucleotide sequence: TGTGCCATCAGTGCGTCAGGGGCCCGGGGAAACACCATATATTTT. This codes for CAISASGARGNTIYF.

The chain carries TRBV9 and TRBJ1-5; D perhaps matches TRBD1 (6 bases). Trimming cost V 7 bases and J 4 bases, with 12 bases left between them. The CDR3 spans 13 residues. Germline assignment: CDR1 SGDLS and CDR2 YYNGEE. For the CDR3, the DNA is TGTGCCAGCTCCGCCCAGGGGAATCAGCCCCAGCATTTT. It specifies CASSAQGNQPQHF.

The V gene is TRBV7-2, the J gene TRBJ1-2, with no clear D. The germline V and J ends were trimmed by 1 base and 3 bases, with 6 bases remaining between them. This CDR3 region has 13 residues. Germline V gene lookup returns CDR1 SGHTA and CDR2 FQGNSA. For the CDR3, the DNA is TGTGCCAGCAGCTTAGTACAGCACTATGGCTACACCTTC. This codes for CASSLVQHYGYTF.

The chain uses TRBV6-1 and TRBJ1-2; D gene unclear. V lost 1 base to trimming and J lost 1 base, with 4 bases between them. This CDR3 is built from 13 residues. Germline V lookup: CDR1 MNHNS, CDR2 SASEGT. The CDR3 reads CASSEDGNYGYTF. DNA for the CDR3: TGTGCCAGCAGTGAAGACGGTAACTATGGCTACACCTTC.

This chain uses TRBV5-1 with TRBJ2-2; 9 nucleotides align to TRBD1. Germline V gene sequence: CDR1 SGHRS, CDR2 YFSETQ. V lost 4 bases to trimming and J lost 4 bases; unmatched junction nucleotides: 8. CDR3 length equals 16 residues. DNA for the CDR3: TGCGCCAGCAGCCAAAACAGGGGGCAGGGCACCGGGGAGCTGTTTTTT. Protein product: CASSQNRGQGTGELFF.

This clone has more than one count but fewer than ten. V gene TRBV27 combines with J gene TRBJ2-1; no reliable D call. The CDR3 spans 13 residues. Trimming stripped 2 bases from V and 9 bases from J, with 11 bases between. Germline lookup yields CDR1 MNHEY and CDR2 SMNVEV (reference sequence). The CDR3: CASSLVGATEQFF. In nucleotides, the CDR3 is TGTGCCAGCAGTTTAGTGGGCGCGACTGAGCAGTTCTTC.

This clone was recorded only once. This rearrangement joins TRBV11-3 to TRBJ2-7; 13 bases align to TRBD2. Germline V gene lookup returns CDR1 SGHNT and CDR2 YENEEA. The ends lost 4 bases at V and 3 bases at J; junction bases unmatched: 6. The CDR3 sequence is 16 residues long. The CDR3 protein is CASSSGLAGEVYEQYF. As DNA, the CDR3 is TGTGCCAGCAGCTCAGGACTAGCGGGAGAGGTCTACGAGCAGTACTTC. The full variable domain, with the rest looked up from reference TRBV11-3 and TRBJ2-7, is EAGVVQSPRYKIIEKKQPVAFWCNPISGHNTLYWYLQNLGQGPELLIRYENEEAVDDSQLPKDRFSAERLKGVDSTLKIQPAELGDSAVYLCASSSGLAGEVYEQYFGPGTRLTVT.